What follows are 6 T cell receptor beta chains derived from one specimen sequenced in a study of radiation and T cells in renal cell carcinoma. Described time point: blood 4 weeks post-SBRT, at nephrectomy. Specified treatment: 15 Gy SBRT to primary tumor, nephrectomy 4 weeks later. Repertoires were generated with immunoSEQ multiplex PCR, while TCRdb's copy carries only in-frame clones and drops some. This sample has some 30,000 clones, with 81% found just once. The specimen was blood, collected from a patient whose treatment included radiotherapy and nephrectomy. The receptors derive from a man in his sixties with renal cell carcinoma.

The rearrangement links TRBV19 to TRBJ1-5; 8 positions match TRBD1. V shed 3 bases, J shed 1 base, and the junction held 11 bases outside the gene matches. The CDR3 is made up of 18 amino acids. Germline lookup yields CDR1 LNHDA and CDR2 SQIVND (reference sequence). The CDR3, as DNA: TGTGCCAGTAGTATTAGAGGGTCAGGGGGCTTGAGCAATCAGCCCCAGCATTTT. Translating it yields CASSIRGSGGLSNQPQHF.

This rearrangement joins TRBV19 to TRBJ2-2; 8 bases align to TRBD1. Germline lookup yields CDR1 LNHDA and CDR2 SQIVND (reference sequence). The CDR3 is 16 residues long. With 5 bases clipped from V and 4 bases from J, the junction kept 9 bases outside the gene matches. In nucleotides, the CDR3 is TGTGCCAGTAGTGTCGCCGGACAGGGTAGCACCGGGGAGCTGTTTTTT. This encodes CASSVAGQGSTGELFF. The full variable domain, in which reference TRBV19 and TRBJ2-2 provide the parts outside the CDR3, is DGGITQSPKYLFRKEGQNVTLSCEQNLNHDAMYWYRQDPGQGLRLIYYSQIVNDFQKGDIAEGYSVSREKKESFPLTVTSAQKNPTAFYLCASSVAGQGSTGELFFGEGSRLTVL.

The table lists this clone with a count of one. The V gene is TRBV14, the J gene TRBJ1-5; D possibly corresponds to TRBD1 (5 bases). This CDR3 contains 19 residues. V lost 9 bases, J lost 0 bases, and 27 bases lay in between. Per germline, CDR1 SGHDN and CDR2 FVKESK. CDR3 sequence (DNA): TGTGCCAGAGCAGATCGGGGAGAGGGCCAGGGTTATAGCAATCAGCCCCAGCATTTT. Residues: CARADRGEGQGYSNQPQHF.

This CDR3 reads CASSLYGSGTYEQYF. The DNA of the CDR3 is TGTGCCAGCAGCTTATATGGTAGCGGCACCTACGAGCAGTACTTC. The chain combines TRBV7-3 with TRBJ2-7; TRBD2 is a possible D gene (6 bases). The germline CDR1 and CDR2 sequences are SGHTA and FQGTGA. Trimming pared 2 bases from V and 2 bases from J, leaving 13 bases between. The CDR3 sequence is 15 residues long. Variable domain in full (rest from reference TRBV7-3 and TRBJ2-7): GAGVSQTPSNKVTEKGKYVELRCDPISGHTALYWYRQSLGQGPEFLIYFQGTGAADDSGLPNDRFFAVRPEGSVSTLKIQRTERGDSAVYLCASSLYGSGTYEQYFGPGTRLTVT.

The CDR3 DNA is TGTGCCACCCGCCACGACAGCCTCTCCTACAATGAGCAGTTCTTC. Its translation is CATRHDSLSYNEQFF. The gene calls are TRBV6-6 and TRBJ2-1, with D maybe TRBD1 (5 bases). The CDR3 has 15 residues. Per the germline V gene, CDR1 is MNHNY and CDR2 is SVGAGI (reference sequence). Trimming took 10 bases from V and 0 from J, leaving 16 bases between them.

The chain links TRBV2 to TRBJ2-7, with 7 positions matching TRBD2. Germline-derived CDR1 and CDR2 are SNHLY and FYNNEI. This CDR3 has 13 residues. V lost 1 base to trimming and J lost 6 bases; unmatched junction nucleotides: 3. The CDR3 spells CASSEGGGVEQYF. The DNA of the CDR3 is TGTGCCAGCAGTGAAGGCGGGGGAGTCGAGCAGTACTTC.